These T cell receptor beta chains were read from a single sample in a study of shared clonotypes between healthy human individuals. Assay: immunoSEQ multiplex PCR; the TCRdb copy retains only in-frame clones and omits some. The sample has some 550,000 clones, 95% to 98% seen once. Sequencing used naive CD4+ T cells sorted from blood. Receptors originate from a woman between 25 and 40 years old in good health. CDR3s leave out the opening cysteine and the closing phenylalanine or tryptophan.

TRBV30	TRBJ2-4	13	AWSGNRKAKNIQY
TRBV28	TRBJ2-7	12	ASSQTGLLYEQY
TRBV4-1	TRBJ2-5	12	ASSQGTSDETQY
TRBV18	TRBJ2-5	11	ASSPSQQETQY
TRBV7-2	TRBJ2-2	14	ASSSRKGGQTGELF
TRBV29-1	TRBJ2-7	12	SVAVVSNGDEQY
TRBV18	TRBJ1-5	12	ASSLRGDDQPQH
TRBV2	TRBJ2-3	12	ASRTQGTADTQY
TRBV5-4	TRBJ1-5	13	ASSLGGSGGQPQH
TRBV28	TRBJ2-1	14	ASSSVLAGGGNEQF
TRBV7-9	TRBJ2-5	12	ASSLDGGGETQY
TRBV7-3	TRBJ2-3	13	ASSPRLGYMDTQY
TRBV28	TRBJ1-2	9	ASIGHYGYT
TRBV28	TRBJ2-3	9	ASSLEDTQY
TRBV9	TRBJ2-7	11	ASSVGQGGEQY
TRBV5-6	TRBJ2-7	13	ASSSLPGSRYEQY
TRBV7-9	TRBJ1-5	11	ASSLREDQPQH
TRBV6-1	TRBJ1-2	11	ASSDGGNYGYT
TRBV28	TRBJ2-7	10	ASTDNSYEQY
TRBV18	TRBJ1-1	12	ASSTGTGMTEAF
TRBV25-1	TRBJ2-1	13	ASSEDDRVGNEQF
TRBV28	TRBJ1-2	15	ASLPSGGGQGAHGYT
TRBV4-1	TRBJ1-3	16	ASSQDGRGRSSGNTIY
TRBV5-1	TRBJ2-7	12	ASSFSGLGYEQY
TRBV4-1	TRBJ1-4	15	ASSQGLLGQNNEKLF
TRBV27	TRBJ1-1	12	ASSPDSSNTEAF
TRBV28	TRBJ1-4	14	ASSDTGTGQNEKLF
TRBV28	TRBJ1-4	12	ASSSINYGEKLF
TRBV27	TRBJ2-1	11	ASTSAQNNEQF
TRBV5-6	TRBJ2-2	10	ASSSWPRELF
TRBV5-6	TRBJ2-1	13	ASSLVSGAYNEQF
TRBV5-6	TRBJ2-3	9	ASSLYDTQY
TRBV5-6	TRBJ2-7	16	ASSLVTSGRASSYEQY
TRBV5-1	TRBJ1-5	12	ASSFTGSDQPQH
TRBV19	TRBJ1-1	11	ASSIKVNTEAF
TRBV4-2	TRBJ1-4	14	ASSQKAAGITEKLF
TRBV28	TRBJ1-2	9	ASARTGGYT
TRBV4-2	.	12	ASSQGGRNYEQY
TRBV28	TRBJ1-4	13	ASSSSGTGDEKLF
TRBV23-1	TRBJ1-1	9	ASTNHREAF
TRBV27	TRBJ2-1	12	ASSLGEGYNEQF
TRBV7-3	TRBJ2-5	12	ASSPGRPGEEQY
TRBV19	TRBJ1-4	13	ATARGEWTNEKLF
TRBV7-8	TRBJ1-5	14	ASKTGGLYSNQPQH
TRBV11-3	TRBJ2-3	13	ASSLGRGSTDTQY
TRBV15	TRBJ2-1	14	ATRGTSGRIYNEQF
TRBV7-9	TRBJ2-2	13	ASSLVGGPAGELF
TRBV7-9	TRBJ1-1	11	ATGVGMNTEAF
TRBV30	TRBJ2-7	15	AWNRGRVAGLRDEQY
TRBV18	TRBJ1-1	12	ASSPDQGATEAF
TRBV18	TRBJ1-6	13	ASSPGGGGNSPLH
TRBV30	TRBJ1-5	11	AWSVGRNQPQH
TRBV19	TRBJ1-2	17	ASSTPFWQGASADYGYT
TRBV10-1	TRBJ2-7	13	ATSPPGQGTYEQY
TRBV27	TRBJ2-3	15	ASSQVPLAGSTDTQY